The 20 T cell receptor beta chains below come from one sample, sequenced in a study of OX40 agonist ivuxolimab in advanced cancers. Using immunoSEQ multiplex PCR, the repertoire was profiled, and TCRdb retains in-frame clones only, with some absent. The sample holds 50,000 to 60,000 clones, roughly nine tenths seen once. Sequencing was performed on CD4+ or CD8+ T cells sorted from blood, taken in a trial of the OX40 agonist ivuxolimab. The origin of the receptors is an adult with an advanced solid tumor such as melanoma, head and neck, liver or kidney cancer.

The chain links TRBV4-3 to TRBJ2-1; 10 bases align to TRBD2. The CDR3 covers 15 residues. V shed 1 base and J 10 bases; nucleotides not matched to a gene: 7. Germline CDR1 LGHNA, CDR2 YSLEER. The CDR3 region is CASSQGASGSREQFF. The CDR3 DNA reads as TGCGCCAGCAGCCAAGGTGCTAGCGGGAGCCGCGAGCAGTTCTTC.

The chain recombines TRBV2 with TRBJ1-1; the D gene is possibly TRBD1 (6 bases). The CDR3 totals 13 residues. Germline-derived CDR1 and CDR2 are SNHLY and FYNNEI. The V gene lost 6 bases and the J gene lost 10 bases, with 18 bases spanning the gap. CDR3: CASSTGQFLTAFF. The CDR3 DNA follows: TGTGCCAGCAGCACTGGACAGTTTTTGACAGCTTTCTTT.

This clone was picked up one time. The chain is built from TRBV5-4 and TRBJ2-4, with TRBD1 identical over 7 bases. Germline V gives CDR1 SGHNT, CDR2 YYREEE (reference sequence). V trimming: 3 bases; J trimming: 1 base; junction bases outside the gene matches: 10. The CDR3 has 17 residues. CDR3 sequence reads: CASSSHGIGGAKNIQYF. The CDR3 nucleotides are TGTGCCAGCAGCTCCCATGGTATAGGGGGCGCCAAAAACATTCAGTACTTC.

CDR3 residues: CASRRGPDSYNEQFF. CDR3 coding DNA: TGTGCCAGCAGGAGGGGGCCTGACTCCTACAATGAGCAGTTCTTC. V gene TRBV6-5 combines with J gene TRBJ2-1; 7 bases align to TRBD1. Trimming took 6 bases from V and 0 from J; bases not matched to a gene: 5. From germline, CDR1 is MNHEY and CDR2 SVGAGI. The CDR3 is 15 residues long.

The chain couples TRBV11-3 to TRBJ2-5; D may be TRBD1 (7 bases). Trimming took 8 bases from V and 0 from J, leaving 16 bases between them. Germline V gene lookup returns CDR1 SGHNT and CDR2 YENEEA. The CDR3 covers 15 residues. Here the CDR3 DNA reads TGTGCCAGCGGGCGGGGACAGAGAAACCAAGAGACCCAGTACTTC. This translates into CASGRGQRNQETQYF.

The CDR3 nucleotides are TGTGCCAGCAGGTCCGGGACTCTAAGGTCTGGAAACACCATATATTTT. Protein product: CASRSGTLRSGNTIYF. The chain uses TRBV2 and TRBJ1-3, with D maybe TRBD1 (5 bases). The V gene lost 6 bases and the J gene lost 1 base, with 16 bases spanning the gap. Germline V gene data show CDR1 as SNHLY and CDR2 as FYNNEI. The CDR3 is made up of 16 amino acids.

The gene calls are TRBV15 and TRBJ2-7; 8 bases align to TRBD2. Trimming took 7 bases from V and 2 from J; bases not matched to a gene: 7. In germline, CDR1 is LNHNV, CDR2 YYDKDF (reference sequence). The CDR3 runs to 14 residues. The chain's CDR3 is CATTLGRDTYEQYF. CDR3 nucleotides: TGTGCCACCACCCTCGGGAGGGATACCTACGAGCAGTACTTC. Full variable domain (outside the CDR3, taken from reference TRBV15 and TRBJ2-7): DAMVIQNPRYQVTQFGKPVTLSCSQTLNHNVMYWYQQKSSQAPKLLFHYYDKDFNNEADTPDNFQSRRPNTSFCFLDIRSPGLGDTAMYLCATTLGRDTYEQYFGPGTRLTVT.

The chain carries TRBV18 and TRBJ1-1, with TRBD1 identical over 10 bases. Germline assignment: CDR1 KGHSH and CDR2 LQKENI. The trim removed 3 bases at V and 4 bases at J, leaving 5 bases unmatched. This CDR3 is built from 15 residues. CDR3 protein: CASSPLRDRGTEAFF. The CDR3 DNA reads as TGTGCCAGCTCACCGCTCCGGGACAGGGGCACTGAAGCTTTCTTT.

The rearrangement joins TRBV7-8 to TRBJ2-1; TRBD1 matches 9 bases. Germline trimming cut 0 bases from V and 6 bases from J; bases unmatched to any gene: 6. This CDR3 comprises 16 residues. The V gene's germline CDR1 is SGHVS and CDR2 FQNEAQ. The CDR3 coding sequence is TGTGCCAGCAGCTTAGCGAGTGGACAGGGGTCCAATGAGCAGTTCTTC. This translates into CASSLASGQGSNEQFF.

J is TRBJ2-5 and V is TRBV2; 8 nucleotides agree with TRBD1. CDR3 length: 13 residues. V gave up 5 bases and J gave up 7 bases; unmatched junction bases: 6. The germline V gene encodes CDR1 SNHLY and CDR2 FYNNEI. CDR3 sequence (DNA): TGTGCCAGCAGTCCCTATGACAGGGGGACCCAGTACTTC. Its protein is CASSPYDRGTQYF.

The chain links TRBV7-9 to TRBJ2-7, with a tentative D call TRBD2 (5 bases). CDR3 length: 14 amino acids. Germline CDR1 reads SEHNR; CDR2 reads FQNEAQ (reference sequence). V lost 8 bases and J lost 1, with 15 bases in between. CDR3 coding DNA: TGTGCCAGCGCCTCCGGACGGGATTCCTACGAGCAGTACTTC. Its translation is CASASGRDSYEQYF.

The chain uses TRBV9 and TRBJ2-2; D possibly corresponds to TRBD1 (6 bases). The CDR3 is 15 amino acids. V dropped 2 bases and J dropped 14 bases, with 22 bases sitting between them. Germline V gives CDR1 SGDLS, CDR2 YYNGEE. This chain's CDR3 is CASSVGSQGTSVLFF. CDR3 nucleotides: TGTGCCAGCAGCGTCGGATCACAGGGAACGAGCGTACTGTTTTTT.

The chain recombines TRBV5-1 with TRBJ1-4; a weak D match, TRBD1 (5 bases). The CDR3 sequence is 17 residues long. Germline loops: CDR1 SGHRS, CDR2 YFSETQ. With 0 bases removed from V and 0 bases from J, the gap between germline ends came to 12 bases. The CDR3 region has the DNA TGCGCCAGCAGCTTGGCGGGGGGAATGACAACTAATGAAAAACTGTTTTTT. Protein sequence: CASSLAGGMTTNEKLFF.

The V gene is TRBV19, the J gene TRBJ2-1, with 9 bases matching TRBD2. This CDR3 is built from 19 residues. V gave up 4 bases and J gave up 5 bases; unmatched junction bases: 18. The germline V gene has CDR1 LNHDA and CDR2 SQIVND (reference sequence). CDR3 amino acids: CASSRQGISWLAGNNEQFF. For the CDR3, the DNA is TGTGCCAGTAGTAGGCAGGGAATAAGTTGGCTAGCGGGAAACAATGAGCAGTTCTTC. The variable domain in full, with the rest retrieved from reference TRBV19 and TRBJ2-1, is DGGITQSPKYLFRKEGQNVTLSCEQNLNHDAMYWYRQDPGQGLRLIYYSQIVNDFQKGDIAEGYSVSREKKESFPLTVTSAQKNPTAFYLCASSRQGISWLAGNNEQFFGPGTRLTVL.

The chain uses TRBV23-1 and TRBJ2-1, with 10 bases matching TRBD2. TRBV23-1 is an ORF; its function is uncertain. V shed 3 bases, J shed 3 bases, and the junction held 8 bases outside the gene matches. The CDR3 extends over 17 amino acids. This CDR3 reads CASSQPDLAGDYNEQFF. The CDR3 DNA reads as TGCGCCAGCAGTCAGCCCGACCTAGCGGGGGACTACAATGAGCAGTTCTTC.

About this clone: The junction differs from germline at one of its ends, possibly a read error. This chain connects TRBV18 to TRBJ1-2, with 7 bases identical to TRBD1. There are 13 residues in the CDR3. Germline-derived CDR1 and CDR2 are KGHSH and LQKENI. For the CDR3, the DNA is TGTGCCAGCTCGCCACAGGGGCGCAATGGCTACACCTTC. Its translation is CASSPQGRNGYTF.

CDR3 region: CASSLQGQETQYF. Here the CDR3 DNA reads TGTGCCAGCAGTTTACAGGGGCAAGAGACCCAGTACTTC. This rearrangement joins TRBV28 to TRBJ2-5; weak D call: TRBD1 (6 bases). The CDR3 extends over 13 amino acids. V gave up 2 bases and J gave up 2 bases, with 6 bases separating them. Germline V gives CDR1 MDHEN, CDR2 SYDVKM.

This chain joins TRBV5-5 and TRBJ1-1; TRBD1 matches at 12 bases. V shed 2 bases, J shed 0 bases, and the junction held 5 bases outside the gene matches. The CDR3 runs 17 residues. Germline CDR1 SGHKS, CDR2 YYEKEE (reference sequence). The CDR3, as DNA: TGTGCCAGCAGCTTAGCCGGGACAGGGGGCCTGAACACTGAAGCTTTCTTT. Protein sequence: CASSLAGTGGLNTEAFF. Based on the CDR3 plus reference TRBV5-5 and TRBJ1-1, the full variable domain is DAGVTQSPTHLIKTRGQQVTLRCSPISGHKSVSWYQQVLGQGPQFIFQYYEKEERGRGNFPDRFSARQFPNYSSELNVNALLLGDSALYLCASSLAGTGGLNTEAFFGQGTRLTVV.

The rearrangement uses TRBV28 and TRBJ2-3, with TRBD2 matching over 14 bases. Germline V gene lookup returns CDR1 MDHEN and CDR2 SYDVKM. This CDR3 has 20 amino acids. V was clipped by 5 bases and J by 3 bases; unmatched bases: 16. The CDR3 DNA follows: TGTGCCAGCAGTCTAAATGCCGGGACTAGCGGGAGAGGAAGGACAGATACGCAGTATTTT. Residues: CASSLNAGTSGRGRTDTQYF.

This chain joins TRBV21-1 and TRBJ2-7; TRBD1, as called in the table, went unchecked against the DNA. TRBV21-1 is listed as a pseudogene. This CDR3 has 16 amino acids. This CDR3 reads CASTRWGLLTPYEQYF. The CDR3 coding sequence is TGTGCCAGCACTCGCTGGGGGCTTCTCACCCCCTACGAGCAGTACTTC.